This is a list of T cell receptor beta chains from one sample in a study of technical replicates of blood from a few donors. Sequencing used immunoSEQ multiplex PCR; TCRdb keeps in-frame clones, though not all of them. This sample yields 65,000 to 80,000 clones, of which 85% to 95% are seen a single time; around 0.38% belongs to the top ten. The sample consisted of T cells isolated from PBMCs. Receptors originate from a human donor in good health. The conserved cysteine and the conserved F or W are not part of the CDR3 here. Fields, in order: V gene, J gene, CDR3 protein.

>TRBV5-1|TRBJ2-7
ASSLTGQGSYEQY
>TRBV18|TRBJ2-7
ASSPPVTGGPYEQY
>TRBV19|TRBJ2-7
ASSRVAGDYEQY
>TRBV21-1|TRBJ1-4
ASSKEEEKLF
>TRBV7-8|TRBJ1-4
ASSFLGQGAREKLF
>TRBV14|TRBJ2-1
ASGDYYNEQF
>TRBV4-3|TRBJ2-1
ASSQGSGPYNEQF
>TRBV27|TRBJ1-2
ASSSGYGYT
>TRBV11-2|TRBJ2-7
ASSYSGGIGDEQY
>TRBV5-1|TRBJ1-2
ASSGTAFNYGYT
>TRBV7-8|TRBJ1-5
ASSLGQGAWQPQH
>TRBV5-1|TRBJ1-1
ASSLFSTGVLAEAF
>TRBV10-2|TRBJ2-3
ATIPGLVADTQY